Below, one T cell receptor beta chain is given with its context. The protocol was immunoSEQ multiplex PCR, while the TCRdb copy is restricted to in-frame clones and leaves out a portion. The sample includes a few hundred thousand clones, 87% of them seen just once. This entry comes from a study of Ad26.COV2.S vaccination and SARS-CoV-2 variants. The germline gives CDR1 GTSNPN, CDR2 SVGIG (reference sequence). This CDR3 region has 11 residues. Noted treatment: over 15 received Ad26.COV2.S at low or high dose, single or two shots; five or six received placebo; per-sample allocation not given. Collection of the samples took place on day 63 after the first injection of vaccine or placebo.

The sequence derives from a person between 18 and 65 years old who received the Ad26.COV2.S COVID-19 vaccine or a placebo. The sample in question was peripheral blood, obtained in a trial of Ad26.COV2.S vaccine versus placebo. The V and J genes are TRBV30 and TRBJ2-1, with 10 bases identical to TRBD2. The CDR3 nucleotides are TGTGCAAGCGGGGGGGCTCGGGAGCAGTTCTTC. Its translation: CASGGAREQFF.